The source of this T cell receptor beta chain is a study of T cell repertoires in cytomegalovirus infection. Study context: Through public TCR beta signatures, both CMV infection and matching HLA type were indicated.

This CDR3 has 13 amino acids. V was trimmed by 5 bases and J by 2 bases, leaving 9 bases between them. Germline-derived CDR1 and CDR2 are KGHSH and LQKENI. A single record per CDR3 protein comes from TCRdb applying MiXCR to the reads. The sample records some 700,000 distinct CDR3 sequences, 35% being singletons. Points on this clonotype: Its target is unknown.

Findings of the study overall: In two of eight donors, the top clonotype was HLA-C-restricted CMV-specific. Cumulative public TCR beta family frequency identified CMV carriers with the relevant HLA.

This receptor was taken from a human donor in good health (CMV status not recorded). Some clones in this sample may be carry-over from other donors' samples. The chain recombines TRBV18 with TRBJ1-1; D unresolved. Sequencing was carried out using PBMCs. The CDR3, as DNA: TGTGCCAGCTCATCCATGCTTAACACTGAAGCTTTCTTT. As protein: CASSSMLNTEAFF.